The 7 T cell receptor beta chains presented below share a single source sample, sequenced in a study of regulatory T cells in long-lasting Graves disease. The time point is: newly diagnosed GD, antithyroid drugs for less than 3 months. PBMC-derived RNA was used for the TCR library. Both iRepertoire HTBI primers and Arm-PCR of CDR3 regions were used to build the TCR beta libraries. TCRdb analysed the multiplex PCR reads with MiXCR anew, one entry per CDR3 protein. The sample holds some 400,000 distinct CDR3 sequences, under 15% seen once. These data were likewise used in another study, on T cells in Graves' hyperthyroidism and ophthalmopathy.

The sample was peripheral blood mononuclear cells (PBMCs), taken at new diagnosis, from a patient treated with antithyroid drugs. These receptors came from a woman in her twenties or thirties with Graves disease.

This clonotype was recorded at least ten times. The chain joins TRBV12-5 to TRBJ2-7; D assignment may be TRBD1 or TRBD2 (7 bases each). Trimming took off 2 bases at V and 5 bases at J, with 16 bases between the two ends. Germline V lookup: CDR1 LGHNT, CDR2 FRNRAP. This CDR3 comprises 15 residues. CDR3 loop: CASGLSQGGLDEQYF. The CDR3, as DNA: TGTGCTAGTGGTTTGTCCCAGGGGGGGCTAGACGAGCAGTACTTC.

This clonotype was picked up many times. CDR3 sequence: CSVEDSLAGVSYEQYF. CDR3 DNA: TGCAGCGTTGAAGATTCACTAGCGGGAGTCTCCTACGAGCAGTACTTC. The chain employs TRBV29-1 and TRBJ2-7; 11 positions match TRBD2. This CDR3 comprises 16 residues. Germline lookup yields CDR1 SQVTM and CDR2 ANQGSEA. V was clipped by 0 bases and J by 0 bases; unmatched bases: 4.

J is TRBJ2-7 and V is TRBV28; 10 bases align to TRBD1. The CDR3 sequence is 14 residues long. Trimming at V came to 6 bases and at J to 2 bases, leaving 4 bases not matched to a gene. Germline lookup yields CDR1 MDHEN and CDR2 SYDVKM. The DNA for the CDR3 is TGTGCCAGCAGGATGACAGGGGGCACCTACGAGCAGTACTTC. It is translated as CASRMTGGTYEQYF.

In its sample, this clonotype was seen many times. V and J are TRBV11-3 and TRBJ2-7, with D possibly being TRBD1 (6 bases). In germline, CDR1 is SGHNT, CDR2 YENEEA. This CDR3 comprises 11 residues. Trimming removed 8 bases from V and 9 bases from J, with 14 bases in between. CDR3 protein: CASHDQGRQYF. CDR3 DNA: TGTGCCAGCCACGACCAGGGGAGGCAGTACTTC.

This clonotype occurred many times. The chain employs TRBV24-1 and TRBJ2-1, with a tentative D call TRBD2 (5 bases). Trimming stripped 0 bases from V and 0 bases from J, with 8 bases between. CDR3 length equals 16 residues. Per germline, CDR1 KGHDR and CDR2 SFDVKD. CDR3 in amino acids: CATSDLSGSSYNEQFF. In nucleotides, the CDR3 is TGTGCCACCAGTGATTTGAGCGGCTCCTCCTACAATGAGCAGTTCTTC.

This clonotype has at least ten counts. V gene TRBV18 combines with J gene TRBJ2-7; 7 bases line up with TRBD1. After removal of 3 bases from V and 3 bases from J, the junction contained 5 bases not matched to a gene. The CDR3 consists of 14 residues. The germline CDR1 and CDR2 sequences are KGHSH and LQKENI. CDR3 sequence (DNA): TGTGCCAGCTCACCCCAGGCAGGGGGCTACGAGCAGTACTTC. Its protein product is CASSPQAGGYEQYF.

This clonotype was detected only a few times. The chain uses TRBV5-8 and TRBJ2-2; 7 positions match TRBD2. Germline-derived CDR1 and CDR2 are SGHTS and YDEGEE. V trimming: 7 bases; J trimming: 6 bases; junction bases outside the gene matches: 12. This CDR3 comprises 15 residues. The CDR3 loop is CASGDAGVTPGELFF. The DNA for the CDR3 is TGTGCCAGCGGTGATGCGGGAGTGACACCCGGGGAGCTGTTTTTT.